A single T cell receptor (beta chain) is shown here with its context. Amplified TCR beta CDR3 regions derived from RNA transcripts. An initial round of RT-PCR targeting the TCR CDR3 relied on the HTBI primer set. TCRdb ran MiXCR on the multiplex PCR reads and lists one entry per CDR3 protein. Of some 600,000 distinct CDR3 sequences listed, about 14% are singletons. These data originate in a study of T cells in Graves' hyperthyroidism and ophthalmopathy. Between the trimmed V and J ends, which lost 5 bases and 0 bases, there was a span of 11 bases. CDR1 PRHDT and CDR2 FYEKMQ come from the germline V gene (reference sequence). The CDR3 runs to 16 residues.

The rearrangement joins TRBV13 to TRBJ2-6, with D possibly TRBD1 on 6 matching bases. Sequences were obtained from blood. The receptor's source is a woman in her thirties with Graves' hyperthyroidism that later progressed to Graves' ophthalmopathy. CDR3 residues: CASSPGHYSGANVLTF. DNA of the CDR3: TGTGCCAGCAGCCCGGGACACTACTCTGGGGCCAACGTCCTGACTTTC.